This T cell receptor (beta chain) was found in a study of blood T cell repertoires in COVID-19 (dated by TCRdb to 2020 to 2022). Study-wide context: The collaborator samples originated in the United States, Italy and Spain and spanned the acute and convalescent phases of COVID-19. A de-identified subject ID, COVID-19 status, age in years and sex were almost always included in the sample metadata. Subjects who had been exposed to COVID-19, were actively infected with it, or had recovered from it provided the deeply sampled blood TCRbeta repertoires that made up the dataset. Where HLA class I and class II types were available, the types were taken from metadata supplied by the sample provider, not from assay-based typing. The material from the prospective study consisted of cDNA or gDNA derived from T cells, B-cell-depleted T cells, or PBMCs. The samples were drawn from two sources: the first 160 participants of the ongoing ImmuneRACE study, and 1,254 subjects contributed by 6 global collaborators. A freely available public database, intended as a resource for researchers studying the immune response to SARS-CoV-2, is where the repertoires were released.

Remarks on this clone: What this receptor recognizes is not known. No clone much larger than this one lies a single base away; base qualities are absent.

What the work shows at the level of the full study, not this receptor alone: Clinical and demographic metadata were provided uncurated, with the amount varying by source and participant.

Whole blood was collected in K2EDTA tubes by collaborating institutions according to the institutions' own protocols. For TCRbeta analysis, collaborator samples were shipped as frozen whole blood, as isolated PBMCs, or as DNA extracted from either sample type. Based on the germline V gene, the CDR1 and CDR2 sequences are MGHDK and SYGVNS. The trim is 7 bases for V and 8 bases for J, with a gap of 15 bases between the germline ends. From cysteine to phenylalanine, the CDR3 is 13 amino acids long. Kept here is only the CDR3 DNA, which spans 39 bases and is read in frame from base 1. The immunoSEQ Assay, a bias-controlled multiplex PCR, was used to amplify TCRbeta CDR3 regions from genomic DNA. Per the source publication's procedure: The number of nucleated cells in each sample was estimated from the amplification of reference gene primers within the assay. Sequence reads were collapsed and filtered to measure the absolute abundance of every unique TCRbeta CDR3 rearrangement. Productive Simpson clonality was computed per sample as the square root of Simpson's diversity index over productive rearrangements. TCRdb retrieved this table from immuneACCESS and kept in-frame rearrangements only. Not all clones are present; in checked studies, unresolved V genes account for under half, and no reason is known for the remainder. That table is the source of V, J and clone size, and D and trimming were worked out from the DNA. The sample table holds 150,000 to 200,000 clones, of which under 85% were seen once. 17% of the sample rests with the top ten.

The sequence came from a man in his 60s with active or convalescent COVID-19. Input material: peripheral blood. The chain was built from TRBV25-1 and TRBJ2-1, and TRBD1 may be the D gene, going by 5 matching bases. The CDR3 sequence is CASMGHLADEQFF. The DNA sequence is given as TGTGCCAGCATGGGGCACCTGGCGGATGAGCAGTTCTTC.